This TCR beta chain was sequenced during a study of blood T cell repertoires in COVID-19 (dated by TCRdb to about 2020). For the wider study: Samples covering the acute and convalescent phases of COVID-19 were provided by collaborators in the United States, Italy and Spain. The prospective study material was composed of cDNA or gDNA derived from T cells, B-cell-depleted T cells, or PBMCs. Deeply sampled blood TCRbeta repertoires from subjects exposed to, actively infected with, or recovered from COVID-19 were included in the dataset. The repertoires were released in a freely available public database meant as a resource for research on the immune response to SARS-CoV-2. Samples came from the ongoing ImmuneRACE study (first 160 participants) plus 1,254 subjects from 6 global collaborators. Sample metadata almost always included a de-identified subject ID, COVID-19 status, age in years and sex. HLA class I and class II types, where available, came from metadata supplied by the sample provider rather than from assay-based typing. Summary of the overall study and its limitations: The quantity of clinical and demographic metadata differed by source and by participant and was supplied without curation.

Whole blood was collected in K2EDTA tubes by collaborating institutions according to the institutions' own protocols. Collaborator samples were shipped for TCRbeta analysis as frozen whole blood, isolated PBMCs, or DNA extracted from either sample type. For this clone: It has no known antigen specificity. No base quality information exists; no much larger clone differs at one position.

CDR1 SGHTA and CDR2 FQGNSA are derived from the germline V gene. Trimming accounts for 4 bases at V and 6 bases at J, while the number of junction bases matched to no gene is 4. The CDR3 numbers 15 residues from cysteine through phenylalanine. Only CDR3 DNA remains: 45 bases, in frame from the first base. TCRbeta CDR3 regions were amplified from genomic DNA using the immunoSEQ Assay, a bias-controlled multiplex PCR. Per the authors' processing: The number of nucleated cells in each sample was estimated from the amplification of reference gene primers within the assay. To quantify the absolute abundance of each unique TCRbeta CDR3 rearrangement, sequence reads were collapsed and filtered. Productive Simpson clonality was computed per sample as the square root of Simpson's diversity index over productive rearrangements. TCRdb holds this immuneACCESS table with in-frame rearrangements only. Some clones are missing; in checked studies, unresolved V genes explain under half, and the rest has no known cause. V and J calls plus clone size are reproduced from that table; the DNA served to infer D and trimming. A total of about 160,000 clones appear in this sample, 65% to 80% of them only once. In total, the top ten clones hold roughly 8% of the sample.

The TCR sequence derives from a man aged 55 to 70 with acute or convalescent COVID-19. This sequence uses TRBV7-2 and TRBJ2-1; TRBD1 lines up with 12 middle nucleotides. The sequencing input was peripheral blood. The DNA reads TGTGCCAGCAGCTCGGGACAGGGGGCGAGCAATGAGCAGTTCTTC. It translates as CASSSGQGASNEQFF.